This note documents a single TCR beta chain sequence. Other DNA sequences in the sample encode the same CDR3. This sample was included in a study of shared clonotypes between healthy human individuals. From germline, CDR1 is SGDLS and CDR2 YYNGEE. This CDR3 spans 14 amino acids. V was trimmed by 4 bases and J by 0 bases, leaving 10 bases between them. Method: immunoSEQ multiplex PCR; TCRdb's copy keeps in-frame clones and lacks some. The table records about 1 million clones, around 76% of them present only once. The TCR comes from a man younger than 35 in good health. Source material: memory CD4+ T cells sorted from blood. The subset was: CD45RA-negative fraction. J is TRBJ1-2 and V is TRBV9; D may be TRBD1 (6 bases). CDR3 protein: CASSPGTSNYGYTF. The CDR3 nucleotides read TGTGCCAGCAGCCCGGGGACATCTAACTATGGCTACACCTTC.